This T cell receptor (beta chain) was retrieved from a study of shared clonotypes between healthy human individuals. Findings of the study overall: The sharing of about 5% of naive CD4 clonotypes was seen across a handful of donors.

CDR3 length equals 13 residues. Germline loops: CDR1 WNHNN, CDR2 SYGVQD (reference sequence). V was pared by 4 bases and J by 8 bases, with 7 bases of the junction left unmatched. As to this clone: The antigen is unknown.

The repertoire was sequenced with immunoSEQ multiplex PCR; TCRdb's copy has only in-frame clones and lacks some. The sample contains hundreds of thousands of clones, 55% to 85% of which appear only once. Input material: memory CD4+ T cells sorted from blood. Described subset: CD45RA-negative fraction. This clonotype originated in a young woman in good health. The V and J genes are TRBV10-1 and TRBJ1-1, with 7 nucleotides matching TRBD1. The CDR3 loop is CASSAMTGTEAFF. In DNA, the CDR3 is TGCGCCAGCAGTGCAATGACAGGGACGGAAGCTTTCTTT.